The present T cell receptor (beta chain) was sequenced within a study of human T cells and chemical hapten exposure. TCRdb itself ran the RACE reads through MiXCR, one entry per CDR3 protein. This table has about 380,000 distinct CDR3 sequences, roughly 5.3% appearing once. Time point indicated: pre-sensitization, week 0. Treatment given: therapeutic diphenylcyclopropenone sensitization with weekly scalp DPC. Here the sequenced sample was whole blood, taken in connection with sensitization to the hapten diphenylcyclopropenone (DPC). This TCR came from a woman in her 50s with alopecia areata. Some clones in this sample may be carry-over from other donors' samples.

CDR3: CSAGSRDDYNEQFF. For the CDR3, the DNA is TGCAGTGCTGGGAGTAGAGATGACTACAATGAGCAGTTCTTC. The V call is TRBV20-1, the J call TRBJ2-1, with D tentatively TRBD2 (5 bases). V was pared by 5 bases and J by 3 bases, with 14 bases between. The CDR3 has 14 amino acids. Looked up from germline, CDR1 is DFQATT and CDR2 is SNEGSKA (reference sequence).